This T cell receptor beta chain was recorded in a study of Ad26.COV2.S vaccination and SARS-CoV-2 variants. Background on the study: The study gave Ad26.COV2.S intramuscularly, once or twice 56 days apart. The study, taken as a whole, reports: Spike-specific TCR breadth ran higher among vaccine recipients than placebo recipients. The TCR breadth and depth analyses may have understated or missed part of the total T cell responses. For non-spike TCRs, breadth in vaccine recipients resembled that in placebo recipients.

Using immunoSEQ multiplex PCR, the repertoire was profiled, and TCRdb retains in-frame clones only, with some absent. The sample has about 390,000 clones, 88% seen once. Points on this clone: The antigen remains unidentified.

This CDR3 spans 15 amino acids. Trimming removed 4 bases from V and 4 bases from J, with 16 bases in between. Germline V gene data show CDR1 as SGHNT and CDR2 as YYREEE (reference sequence). Described treatment: 15 to 20 received Ad26.COV2.S at low or high dose, single or two shots; several received placebo; per-sample allocation not given. The samples date from day 63 after the first vaccine or placebo injection. The sequencing here drew on peripheral blood, taken in a trial of Ad26.COV2.S vaccine versus placebo. The receptor was isolated from a person aged 18 to 65 who received the Ad26.COV2.S COVID-19 vaccine or a placebo. The V gene is TRBV5-4, the J gene TRBJ2-3; D possibly corresponds to TRBD2 (6 bases). CDR3 sequence (DNA): TGTGCCAGCAGCCCCGAGGTAGCTAGCGCAGATACGCAGTATTTT. Amino acids: CASSPEVASADTQYF. Using reference TRBV5-4 and TRBJ2-3 for the parts outside the CDR3, the full variable domain is ETGVTQSPTHLIKTRGQQVTLRCSSQSGHNTVSWYQQALGQGPQFIFQYYREEENGRGNFPPRFSGLQFPNYSSELNVNALELDDSALYLCASSPEVASADTQYFGPGTRLTVL.